This TCR beta chain stems from a study of blood T cell repertoires in COVID-19. About the research overall: Acute and convalescent COVID-19 specimens originated in the United States, Italy and Spain.

The data were produced by immunoSEQ multiplex PCR, yet TCRdb's version contains in-frame clones alone and is incomplete. The table lists 220,000 or so clones, 82% of them singletons. V was clipped by 0 bases and J by 8 bases; unmatched bases: 3. This CDR3 is built from 14 residues. From germline, CDR1 is SGHRS and CDR2 YFSETQ. This TCR came from a woman aged 80 or over with acute or convalescent COVID-19. V and J are TRBV5-1 and TRBJ2-1; TRBD1 matches at 9 bases. The sample consisted of peripheral blood. The CDR3 DNA sequence: TGCGCCAGCAGCTTGGCCCGGACAGGGGATGAGCAGTTCTTC. It specifies CASSLARTGDEQFF.